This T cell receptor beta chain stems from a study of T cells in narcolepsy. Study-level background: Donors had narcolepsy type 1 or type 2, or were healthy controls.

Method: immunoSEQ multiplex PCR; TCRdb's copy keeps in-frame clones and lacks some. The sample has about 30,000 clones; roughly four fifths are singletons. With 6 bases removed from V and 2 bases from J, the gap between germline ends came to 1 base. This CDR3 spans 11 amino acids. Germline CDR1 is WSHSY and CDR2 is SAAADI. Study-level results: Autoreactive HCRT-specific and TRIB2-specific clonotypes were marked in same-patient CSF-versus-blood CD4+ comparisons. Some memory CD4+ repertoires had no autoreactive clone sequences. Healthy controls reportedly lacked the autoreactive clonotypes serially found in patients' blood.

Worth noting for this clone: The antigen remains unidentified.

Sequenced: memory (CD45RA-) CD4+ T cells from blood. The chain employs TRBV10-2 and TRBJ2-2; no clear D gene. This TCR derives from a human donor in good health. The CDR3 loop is CASRNTGELFF. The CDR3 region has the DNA TGCGCCAGCAGAAACACCGGGGAGCTGTTTTTT.